This entry describes one T cell receptor beta chain. The data were produced by immunoSEQ multiplex PCR, yet TCRdb's version contains in-frame clones alone and is incomplete. This table holds roughly 15,000 clones, more than 60% found once. This sample was included in a study of immune cell composition in non-small cell lung cancer. Normal lung was sampled as far from the tumour as possible, at least 3 cm. The same specimen was also included in a second study, on CD4 T cells in lung cancer. That investigation notes: Neoantigen-specific CD4+ T-cell clones and TCRs were isolated from blood. Before giving blood, patients had received treatments including platinum chemotherapy, some also nivolumab or pembrolizumab. Some blood responses might reflect in vitro priming of naive T cells.

The clonotype was recovered from a human donor with non-small cell lung cancer. Sequencing input: non-adjacent lung tissue.

CDR3 protein: CASKLGQGNYGYTF. The CDR3 region has the DNA TGTGCCAGCAAACTTGGACAGGGGAACTATGGCTACACCTTC. This chain connects TRBV28 to TRBJ1-2; TRBD1 matches at 9 bases. Germline V CDR1 and CDR2: MDHEN, SYDVKM. J lost 2 bases, V lost 7 bases, and 5 bases had no gene match. The length of the CDR3 is 14 residues.